The 19 T cell receptor beta chains below come from one sample, sequenced in a study of Tregs in tolerant kidney transplant recipients. Produced via immunoSEQ multiplex PCR; TCRdb's table is partial and in-frame only. The sample yields about 120,000 clones, 85% to 95% seen once. Sample: CD4+ T cells from blood. These receptors originate from a human donor in good health.

As DNA, the CDR3 is TGTGCCAGCAGTGATCGTGGGGAGCAGTACTTC. Its translation: CASSDRGEQYF. The genes are TRBV25-1 and TRBJ2-7; D call uncertain. The germline gives CDR1 MGHDK, CDR2 SYGVNS. V gave up 3 bases and J gave up 7 bases, with 7 bases separating them. The CDR3 contains 11 residues.

The V call is TRBV7-2, the J call TRBJ2-2; 7 bases map to TRBD1. This CDR3 is 16 amino acids long. Unmatched junction bases numbered 10, after V lost 5 bases and J lost 4 bases. Germline V CDR1 and CDR2: SGHTA, FQGNSA. CDR3 sequence: CASSRPRGQSTGELFF. Here the CDR3 DNA reads TGTGCCAGCAGCAGACCCCGGGGACAGAGCACCGGGGAGCTGTTTTTT.

This clone was found once. V is TRBV6-1 and J is TRBJ1-1; 7 positions match TRBD1. With 2 bases clipped from V and 4 bases from J, the junction kept 7 bases outside the gene matches. Germline assignment: CDR1 MNHNS and CDR2 SASEGT. CDR3 length: 15 amino acids. Here the CDR3 DNA reads TGTGCCAGCAGTGAACAGGGCAGGGGGGGCACTGAAGCTTTCTTT. Residues: CASSEQGRGGTEAFF.

The genes are TRBV19 and TRBJ1-2; 7 bases are a match to TRBD1. V lost 3 bases and J lost 3; bases outside the gene matches: 4. The CDR3 has 14 residues. Germline lookup yields CDR1 LNHDA and CDR2 SQIVND (reference sequence). CDR3 sequence: CASSISRGDYGYTF. CDR3 sequence (DNA): TGTGCCAGTAGTATTAGCAGGGGGGACTATGGCTACACCTTC.

The rearrangement uses TRBV4-2 and TRBJ1-5; 7 bases align to TRBD1. Germline V gene sequence: CDR1 LGHNA, CDR2 YNFKEQ. V was pared by 1 base and J by 7 bases, with 7 bases of the junction left unmatched. The CDR3 has 15 amino acids. CDR3 bases: TGTGCCAGCAGCCAAGGACAGGGCAGAGGACAGCCCCAGCATTTT. Its protein product is CASSQGQGRGQPQHF.

This chain connects TRBV6-5 to TRBJ2-1; TRBD2 might be the D (5 bases). The germline gives CDR1 MNHEY, CDR2 SVGAGI. Trimming stripped 2 bases from V and 0 bases from J, with 8 bases between. The CDR3 totals 15 residues. The CDR3 DNA reads as TGTGCCAGCAGTTACCGAGGGTTCTCCTACAATGAGCAGTTCTTC. Translated, it gives CASSYRGFSYNEQFF.

The table lists this clone with a few counts. This rearrangement joins TRBV30 to TRBJ1-2, with D possibly TRBD1 on 5 matching bases. Germline CDR1 reads GTSNPN; CDR2 reads SVGIG (reference sequence). V shed 2 bases and J shed 2 bases, with 18 bases lying between them. The CDR3 is 16 amino acids. The CDR3 nucleotides read TGTGCCTGGAGTCTCCCCTCGGAACGGGGGAACTATGGCTACACCTTC. Translation gives CAWSLPSERGNYGYTF.

The chain is built from TRBV6-5 and TRBJ2-5; TRBD2 aligns across 7 bases. CDR3 length: 14 amino acids. Germline V gene lookup returns CDR1 MNHEY and CDR2 SVGAGI. Germline trimming cut 5 bases from V and 3 bases from J; bases unmatched to any gene: 6. Here the CDR3 DNA reads TGTGCCAGCAGTCTTGGGGCGGGAGAAGAGACCCAGTACTTC. Its protein product is CASSLGAGEETQYF.

This clone was detected only once. J is TRBJ2-1 and V is TRBV5-6; TRBD1 is a possible D gene (5 bases). Trimming stripped 4 bases from V and 2 bases from J, with 13 bases between. This CDR3 comprises 15 residues. The germline CDR1 and CDR2 sequences are SGHDT and YYEEEE. The CDR3 loop reads CASSKGLLAYNEQFF. The CDR3 DNA reads as TGTGCCAGCAGCAAGGGGCTCCTGGCCTACAATGAGCAGTTCTTC.

The chain uses TRBV30 and TRBJ1-5; D may be TRBD1 (5 bases). V lost 5 bases and J lost 6, with 14 bases in between. Germline-derived CDR1 and CDR2 are GTSNPN and SVGIG (reference sequence). This CDR3 contains 13 residues. The CDR3 DNA follows: TGTGCCTGGGCCAGGGCGGGAAGTCAGCCCCAGCATTTT. This encodes CAWARAGSQPQHF.

The chain couples TRBV5-5 to TRBJ1-2; TRBD1 matches 7 bases. Trimming removed 2 bases from V and 5 bases from J; junction bases left unmatched: 3. The CDR3 is 13 amino acids. Germline CDR1 reads SGHKS; CDR2 reads YYEKEE (reference sequence). CDR3 coding DNA: TGTGCCAGCAGCTTTGGCAGGGGGTATGGCTACACCTTC. The encoded protein is CASSFGRGYGYTF. The full variable domain, in which reference TRBV5-5 and TRBJ1-2 provide the parts outside the CDR3, is DAGVTQSPTHLIKTRGQQVTLRCSPISGHKSVSWYQQVLGQGPQFIFQYYEKEERGRGNFPDRFSARQFPNYSSELNVNALLLGDSALYLCASSFGRGYGYTFGSGTRLTVV.

This chain uses TRBV30 with TRBJ2-1; the D gene is possibly TRBD2 (5 bases). Germline V gives CDR1 GTSNPN, CDR2 SVGIG (reference sequence). The V end was cut by 0 bases, the J end by 4 bases, with 16 bases between. This CDR3 contains 16 residues. The CDR3 is CAWSVPASLLYNEQFF. The CDR3 region has the DNA TGTGCCTGGAGTGTACCCGCTAGCCTACTGTACAATGAGCAGTTCTTC.

The rearrangement joins TRBV7-2 to TRBJ2-3; the D is unclear. Germline lookup yields CDR1 SGHTA and CDR2 FQGNSA. Trimming cost V 3 bases and J 0 bases, with 10 bases left between them. The CDR3 is 15 amino acids. This CDR3 is CASSLDGASTDTQYF. The DNA for the CDR3 is TGTGCCAGCAGCTTGGACGGTGCTAGCACAGATACGCAGTATTTT. Using reference TRBV7-2 and TRBJ2-3 for the parts outside the CDR3, the full variable domain is GAGVSQSPSNKVTEKGKDVELRCDPISGHTALYWYRQSLGQGLEFLIYFQGNSAPDKSGLPSDRFSAERTGGSVSTLTIQRTQQEDSAVYLCASSLDGASTDTQYFGPGTRLTVL.

The chain carries TRBV9 and TRBJ1-1, with unresolved D. The CDR3 runs 16 residues. Per the germline V gene, CDR1 is SGDLS and CDR2 is YYNGEE. The germline V and J ends were trimmed by 4 bases and 3 bases, with 19 bases remaining between them. The CDR3 DNA is TGTGCCAGCAGCACAACGGCTTTTAGTTCGGACACTGAAGCTTTCTTT. As protein: CASSTTAFSSDTEAFF. The entire variable domain, with the rest obtained from reference TRBV9 and TRBJ1-1, is as follows: DSGVTQTPKHLITATGQRVTLRCSPRSGDLSVYWYQQSLDQGLQFLIQYYNGEERAKGNILERFSAQQFPDLHSELNLSSLELGDSALYFCASSTTAFSSDTEAFFGQGTRLTVV.

This clone appeared a single time. The J gene is TRBJ2-7, the V gene TRBV5-6; 8 bases fit TRBD2. This CDR3 contains 14 residues. Germline-derived CDR1 and CDR2 are SGHDT and YYEEEE. V was pared by 1 base and J by 7 bases, with 7 bases of the junction left unmatched. In DNA form, the CDR3 reads TGTGCCAGCAGCTTGAGCGGGGGCACCGAAGAGCAGTACTTC. Its translation is CASSLSGGTEEQYF.

A single count supports this clone. The chain combines TRBV7-3 with TRBJ2-7; 10 nucleotides agree with TRBD1. The junction had 1 base not matched to a gene; V was cut back by 0 bases and J by 5 bases. Germline CDR1 reads SGHTA; CDR2 reads FQGTGA. The CDR3 covers 14 residues. CDR3 DNA: TGTGCCAGCAGCTTAACGGGGACAGGGGACGAGCAGTACTTC. Protein sequence: CASSLTGTGDEQYF. Filled out from reference TRBV7-3 and TRBJ2-7, the complete variable domain reads GAGVSQTPSNKVTEKGKYVELRCDPISGHTALYWYRQSLGQGPEFLIYFQGTGAADDSGLPNDRFFAVRPEGSVSTLKIQRTERGDSAVYLCASSLTGTGDEQYFGPGTRLTVT.

The V gene is TRBV5-6, the J gene TRBJ2-1; 10 nucleotides line up with TRBD2. There are 18 residues in the CDR3. V was pared by 4 bases and J by 7 bases, with 17 bases of the junction left unmatched. In germline, CDR1 is SGHDT, CDR2 YYEEEE. CDR3 protein: CASSPPVVASGSRNEQFF. CDR3 sequence (DNA): TGTGCCAGCAGCCCCCCCGTGGTGGCTAGCGGGAGTCGGAATGAGCAGTTCTTC.

The rearrangement joins TRBV7-2 to TRBJ1-2; 8 bases align to TRBD1. Germline V gives CDR1 SGHTA, CDR2 FQGNSA. There are 14 residues in the CDR3. V was pared by 8 bases and J by 2 bases, with 7 bases of the junction left unmatched. CDR3 protein: CASSSGGINYGYTF. In DNA form, the CDR3 reads TGTGCCAGCTCCTCAGGGGGCATCAACTATGGCTACACCTTC.

V usage is TRBV6-5 and J usage is TRBJ1-2, with a weak D call TRBD1 (6 bases). The CDR3 extends over 15 amino acids. Trimming removed 4 bases at V and 7 bases at J, with 19 bases between. Per germline, CDR1 MNHEY and CDR2 SVGAGI. The CDR3 DNA reads as TGTGCCAGCAGTTGGGGCGAGGCGGGGGCAGGTGGCTACACCTTC. Translated, it gives CASSWGEAGAGGYTF.